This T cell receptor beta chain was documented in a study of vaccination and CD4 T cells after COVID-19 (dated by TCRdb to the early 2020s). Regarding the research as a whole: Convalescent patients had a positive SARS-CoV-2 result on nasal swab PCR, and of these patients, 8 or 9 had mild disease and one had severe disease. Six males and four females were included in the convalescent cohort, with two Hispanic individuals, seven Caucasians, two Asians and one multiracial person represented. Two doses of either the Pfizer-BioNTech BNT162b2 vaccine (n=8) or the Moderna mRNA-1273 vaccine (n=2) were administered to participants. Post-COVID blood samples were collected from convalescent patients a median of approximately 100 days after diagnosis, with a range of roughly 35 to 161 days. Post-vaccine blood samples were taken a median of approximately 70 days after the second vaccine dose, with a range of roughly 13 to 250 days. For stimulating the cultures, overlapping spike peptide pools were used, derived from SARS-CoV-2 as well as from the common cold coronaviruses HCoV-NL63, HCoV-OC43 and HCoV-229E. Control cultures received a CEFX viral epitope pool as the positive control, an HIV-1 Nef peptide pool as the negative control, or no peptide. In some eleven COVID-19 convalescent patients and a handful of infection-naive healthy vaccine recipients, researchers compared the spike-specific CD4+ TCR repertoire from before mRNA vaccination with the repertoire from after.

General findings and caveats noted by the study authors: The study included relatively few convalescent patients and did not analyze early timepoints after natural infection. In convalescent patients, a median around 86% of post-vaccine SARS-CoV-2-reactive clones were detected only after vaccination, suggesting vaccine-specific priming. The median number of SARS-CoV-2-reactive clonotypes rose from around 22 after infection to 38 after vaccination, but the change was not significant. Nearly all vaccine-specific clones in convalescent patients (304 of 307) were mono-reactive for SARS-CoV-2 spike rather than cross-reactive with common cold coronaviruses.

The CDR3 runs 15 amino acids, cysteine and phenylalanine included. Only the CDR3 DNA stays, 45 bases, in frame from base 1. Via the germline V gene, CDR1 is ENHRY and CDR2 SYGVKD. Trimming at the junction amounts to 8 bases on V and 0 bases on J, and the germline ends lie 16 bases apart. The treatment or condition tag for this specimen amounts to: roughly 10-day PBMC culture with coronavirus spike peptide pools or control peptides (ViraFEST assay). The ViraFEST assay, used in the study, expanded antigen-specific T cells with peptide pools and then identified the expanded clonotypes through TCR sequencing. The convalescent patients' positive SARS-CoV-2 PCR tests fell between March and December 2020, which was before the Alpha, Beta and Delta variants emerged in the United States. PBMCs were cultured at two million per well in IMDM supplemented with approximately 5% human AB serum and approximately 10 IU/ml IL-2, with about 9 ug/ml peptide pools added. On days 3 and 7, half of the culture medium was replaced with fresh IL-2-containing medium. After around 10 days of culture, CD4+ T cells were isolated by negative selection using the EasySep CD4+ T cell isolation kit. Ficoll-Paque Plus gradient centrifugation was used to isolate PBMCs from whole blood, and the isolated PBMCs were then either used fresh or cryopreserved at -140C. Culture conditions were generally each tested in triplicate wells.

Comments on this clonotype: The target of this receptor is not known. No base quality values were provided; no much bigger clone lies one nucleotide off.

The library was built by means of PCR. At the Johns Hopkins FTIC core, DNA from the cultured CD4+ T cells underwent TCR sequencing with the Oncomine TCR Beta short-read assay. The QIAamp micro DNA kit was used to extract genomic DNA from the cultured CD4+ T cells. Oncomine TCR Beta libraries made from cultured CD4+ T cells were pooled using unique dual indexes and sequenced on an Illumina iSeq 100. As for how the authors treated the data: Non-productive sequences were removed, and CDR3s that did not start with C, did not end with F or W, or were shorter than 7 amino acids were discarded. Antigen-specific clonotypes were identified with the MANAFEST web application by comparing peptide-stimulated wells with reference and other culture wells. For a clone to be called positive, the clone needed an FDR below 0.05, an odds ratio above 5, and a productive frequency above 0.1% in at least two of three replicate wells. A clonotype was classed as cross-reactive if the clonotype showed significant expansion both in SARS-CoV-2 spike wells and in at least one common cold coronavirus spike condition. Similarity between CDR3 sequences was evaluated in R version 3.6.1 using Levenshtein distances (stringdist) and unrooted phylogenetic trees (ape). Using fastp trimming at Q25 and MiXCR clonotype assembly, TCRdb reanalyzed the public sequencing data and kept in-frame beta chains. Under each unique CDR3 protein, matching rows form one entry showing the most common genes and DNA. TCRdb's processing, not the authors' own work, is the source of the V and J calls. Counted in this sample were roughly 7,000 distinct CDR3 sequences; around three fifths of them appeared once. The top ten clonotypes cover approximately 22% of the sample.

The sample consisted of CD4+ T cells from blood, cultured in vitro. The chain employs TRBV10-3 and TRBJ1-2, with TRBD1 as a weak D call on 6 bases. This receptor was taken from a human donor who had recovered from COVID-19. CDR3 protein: CAIQAQSGANYGYTF. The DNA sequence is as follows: TGTGCCATCCAGGCTCAATCAGGGGCTAACTATGGCTACACCTTC.